Following are 9 T cell receptor beta chains from one sample sequenced in a study of read filtering for tumor transcriptome and immune sequencing. This library used roughly 0.4 ug RNA and molecular barcoded adaptors spanning alpha/delta and beta/gamma chains. One entry per CDR3 protein results from TCRdb running MiXCR on the reads. The repertoire includes more than 100,000 distinct CDR3 sequences, 13% of them detected once, and approximately 8% sits in the top ten. Input material: a population of CD138-negative cells sorted from bone marrow. These receptors came from a donor aged 40 or older with multiple myeloma.

The table lists this clonotype with many counts. Here the CDR3 reads CAISDGGPDTQYF. In DNA form, the CDR3 reads TGTGCCATCAGTGACGGGGGGCCGGATACGCAGTATTTT. V gene TRBV10-3 combines with J gene TRBJ2-3; weak D call: TRBD2 (7 bases). The CDR3 spans 13 residues. V lost 3 bases to trimming and J lost 6 bases, with 10 bases between them. From germline, CDR1 is ENHRY and CDR2 SYGVKD.

This clonotype showed up just once. This chain links TRBV2 with TRBJ2-7; no firm D call. CDR3 length equals 12 residues. The germline V gene has CDR1 SNHLY and CDR2 FYNNEI. The ends were cut back, 0 bases at V and 6 bases at J, with 6 bases in the middle. The CDR3: CASSEALTEQYF. The CDR3, as DNA: TGTGCCAGCAGTGAAGCGCTAACCGAGCAGTACTTC.

Details on this clonotype: Since no conserved phenylalanine or tryptophan closes the CDR3, a read error is the likely cause. It is unclear where the CDR3 begins or ends on the DNA, so no DNA is shown, and the CDR3 is as TCRdb lists it. The chain employs TRBV18 and TRBJ2-1. Germline V gives CDR1 KGHSH, CDR2 LQKENI. The CDR3 is 13 residues long, counting both termini. The CDR3 spells CASSPGTYNEQLY.

This clonotype has only a few counts. J is TRBJ1-1 and V is TRBV15; D uncertain. The CDR3 contains 14 residues. Germline CDR1 LNHNV, CDR2 YYDKDF (reference sequence). Trimming cost V 5 bases and J 1 base, with 11 bases left between them. In DNA, the CDR3 is TGTGCCACCAGCTCTCTGGACGGGAACACTGAAGCTTTCTTT. Its protein is CATSSLDGNTEAFF. Together with reference TRBV15 and TRBJ1-1, the CDR3 gives the full variable domain: DAMVIQNPRYQVTQFGKPVTLSCSQTLNHNVMYWYQQKSSQAPKLLFHYYDKDFNNEADTPDNFQSRRPNTSFCFLDIRSPGLGDTAMYLCATSSLDGNTEAFFGQGTRLTVV.

This clonotype was recorded at least ten times. The rearrangement links TRBV6-2 or TRBV6-3 to TRBJ1-5; 7 positions match TRBD1. The ends lost 2 bases at V and 5 bases at J; junction bases unmatched: 12. The CDR3 extends over 17 amino acids. CDR1 is MNHEY, CDR2 SVGEGT, per germline. The CDR3 is CASSYDATGAMDQPQHF. CDR3 in DNA: TGTGCCAGCAGTTACGATGCTACAGGGGCGATGGATCAGCCCCAGCATTTT.

The table lists this clonotype with a few counts. The CDR3 coding sequence is TGCGCCAGCAGCCATGGAGGGGGTCCGAACACTGAAGCTTTCTTT. Its protein is CASSHGGGPNTEAFF. The chain has TRBV4-1 and TRBJ1-1; D perhaps matches TRBD1 (6 bases). V lost 3 bases and J lost 1, with 12 bases in between. The CDR3 is 15 residues long. Per germline, CDR1 MGHRA and CDR2 YSYEKL.

This clonotype was detected a few times. The genes are TRBV30 and TRBJ1-2, with D hard to call. The CDR3 loop spans 13 amino acids. Per the germline V gene, CDR1 is GTSNPN and CDR2 is SVGIG (reference sequence). V lost 0 bases and J 4 bases, leaving 9 bases between the germline ends. CDR3 region: CAWSVNLGYGYTF. Here the CDR3 DNA reads TGTGCCTGGAGTGTAAATCTGGGCTATGGCTACACCTTC.

This clonotype was recorded at least ten times. CDR3 protein: CASMGSNTGELFF. The CDR3 DNA follows: TGCGCCAGCATGGGAAGTAACACCGGGGAGCTGTTTTTT. V and J are TRBV5-1 and TRBJ2-2; no firm D call. Trimming removed 6 bases at V and 2 bases at J, with 8 bases between. CDR1 and CDR2 from the germline V gene are SGHRS and YFSETQ. The CDR3 has 13 residues.

This clonotype has ten or more counts. The chain employs TRBV12-3 or TRBV12-4 and TRBJ2-5; 7 nucleotides agree with TRBD2. With 6 bases clipped from V and 9 bases from J, the junction kept 10 bases outside the gene matches. CDR3 size: 13 residues. CDR3 loop: CASSAGVAGAQYF. DNA of the CDR3: TGTGCCAGCAGCGCCGGGGTCGCGGGGGCCCAGTACTTC.